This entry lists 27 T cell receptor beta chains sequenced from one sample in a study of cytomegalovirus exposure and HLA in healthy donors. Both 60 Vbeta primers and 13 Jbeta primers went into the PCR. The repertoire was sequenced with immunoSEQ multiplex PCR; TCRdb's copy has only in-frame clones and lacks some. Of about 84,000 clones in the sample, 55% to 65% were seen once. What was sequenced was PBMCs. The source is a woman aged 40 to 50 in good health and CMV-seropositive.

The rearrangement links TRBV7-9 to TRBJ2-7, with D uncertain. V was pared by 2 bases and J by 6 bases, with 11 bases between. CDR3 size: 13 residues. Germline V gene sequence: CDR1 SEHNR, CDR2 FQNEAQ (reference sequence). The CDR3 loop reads CASSLYQVGEQYF. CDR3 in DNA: TGTGCCAGCAGCTTATACCAGGTGGGCGAGCAGTACTTC.

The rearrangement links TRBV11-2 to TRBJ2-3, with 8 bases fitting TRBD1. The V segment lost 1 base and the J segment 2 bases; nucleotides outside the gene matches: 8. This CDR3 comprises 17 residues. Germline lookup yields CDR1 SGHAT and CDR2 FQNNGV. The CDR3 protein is CASSLGAGTGYTDTQYF. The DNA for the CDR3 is TGTGCCAGCAGCTTAGGGGCTGGGACAGGCTACACAGATACGCAGTATTTT.

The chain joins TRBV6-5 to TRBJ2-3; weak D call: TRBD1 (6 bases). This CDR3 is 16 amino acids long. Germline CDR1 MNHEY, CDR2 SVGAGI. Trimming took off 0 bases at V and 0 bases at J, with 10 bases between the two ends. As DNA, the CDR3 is TGTGCCAGCAGTTACTCGGGACACGCTAGCACAGATACGCAGTATTTT. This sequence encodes CASSYSGHASTDTQYF.

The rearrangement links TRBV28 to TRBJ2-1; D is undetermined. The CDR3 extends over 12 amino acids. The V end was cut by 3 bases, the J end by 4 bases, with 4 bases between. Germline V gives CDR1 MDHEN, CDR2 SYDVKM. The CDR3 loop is CASSFGYNEQFF. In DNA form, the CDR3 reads TGTGCCAGCAGTTTCGGGTACAATGAGCAGTTCTTC.

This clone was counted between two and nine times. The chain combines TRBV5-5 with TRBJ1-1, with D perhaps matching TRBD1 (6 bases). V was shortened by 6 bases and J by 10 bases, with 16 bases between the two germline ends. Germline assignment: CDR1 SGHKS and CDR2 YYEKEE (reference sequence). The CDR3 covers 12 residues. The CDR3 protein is CASTISGGSAFF. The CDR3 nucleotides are TGTGCCAGCACCATCAGCGGGGGCTCAGCTTTCTTT.

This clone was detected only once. CDR3 nucleotides: TGCGCCAGCAGTCAAGGACTCGAGCAGTACTTC. Its translation is CASSQGLEQYF. This sequence joins TRBV23-1 and TRBJ2-7; the D gene is possibly TRBD2 (5 bases). TRBV23-1 is designated an ORF whose function remains uncertain. Trimming shortened V by 2 bases and J by 6 bases, and 5 bases separated the two germline ends. The CDR3 is 11 residues long.

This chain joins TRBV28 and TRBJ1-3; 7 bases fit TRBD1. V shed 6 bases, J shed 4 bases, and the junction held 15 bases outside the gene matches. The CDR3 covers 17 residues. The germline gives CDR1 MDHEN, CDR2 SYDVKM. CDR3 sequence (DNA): TGTGCCAGCAGCTCCGGAGGAGAGGGGGCGCGGGGAAACACCATATATTTT. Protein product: CASSSGGEGARGNTIYF.

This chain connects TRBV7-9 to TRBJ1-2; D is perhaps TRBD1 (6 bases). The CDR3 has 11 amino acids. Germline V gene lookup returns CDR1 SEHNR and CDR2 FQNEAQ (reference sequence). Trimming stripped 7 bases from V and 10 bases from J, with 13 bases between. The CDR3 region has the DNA TGTGCCAGCACCCTGGGACATACCTACACCTTC. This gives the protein CASTLGHTYTF.

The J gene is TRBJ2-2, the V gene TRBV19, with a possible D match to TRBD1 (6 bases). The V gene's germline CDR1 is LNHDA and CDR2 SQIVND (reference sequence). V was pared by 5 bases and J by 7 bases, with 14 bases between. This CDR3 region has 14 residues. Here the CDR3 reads CASSSPYRDGELFF. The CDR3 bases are TGTGCCAGTAGTTCCCCCTACAGGGACGGGGAGCTGTTTTTT.

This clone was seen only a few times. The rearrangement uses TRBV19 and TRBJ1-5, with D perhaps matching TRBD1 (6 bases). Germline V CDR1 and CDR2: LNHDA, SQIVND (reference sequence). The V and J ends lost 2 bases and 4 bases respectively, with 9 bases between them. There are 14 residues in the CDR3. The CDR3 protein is CASSITGRNQPQHF. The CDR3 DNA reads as TGTGCCAGTAGTATAACAGGGCGTAATCAGCCCCAGCATTTT.

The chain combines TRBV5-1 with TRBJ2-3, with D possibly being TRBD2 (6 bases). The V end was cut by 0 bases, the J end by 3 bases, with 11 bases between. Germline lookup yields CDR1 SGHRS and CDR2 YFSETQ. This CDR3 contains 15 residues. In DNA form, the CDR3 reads TGCGCCAGCAGCTTGGCGGGGGTGGGGACAGATACGCAGTATTTT. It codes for CASSLAGVGTDTQYF.

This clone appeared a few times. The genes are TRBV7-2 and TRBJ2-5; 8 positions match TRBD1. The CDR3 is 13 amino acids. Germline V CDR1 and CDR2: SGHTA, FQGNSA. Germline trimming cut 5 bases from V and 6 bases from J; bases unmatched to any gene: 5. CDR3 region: CASSRTGRQTQYF. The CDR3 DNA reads TGTGCCAGCAGCCGGACAGGGCGGCAGACCCAGTACTTC.

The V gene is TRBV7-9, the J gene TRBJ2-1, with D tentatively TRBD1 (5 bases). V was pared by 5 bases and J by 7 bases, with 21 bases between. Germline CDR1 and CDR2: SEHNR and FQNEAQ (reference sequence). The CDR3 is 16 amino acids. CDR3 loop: CASSLFRRTSSNEQFF. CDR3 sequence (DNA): TGTGCCAGCAGCCTATTTCGGCGGACATCTTCGAATGAGCAGTTCTTC.

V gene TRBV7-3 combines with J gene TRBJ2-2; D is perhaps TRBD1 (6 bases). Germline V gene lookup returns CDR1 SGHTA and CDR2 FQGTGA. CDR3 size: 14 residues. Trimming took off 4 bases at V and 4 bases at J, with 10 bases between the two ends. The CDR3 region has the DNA TGTGCCAGCAGCTCCACAGGGACCACCGGGGAGCTGTTTTTT. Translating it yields CASSSTGTTGELFF.

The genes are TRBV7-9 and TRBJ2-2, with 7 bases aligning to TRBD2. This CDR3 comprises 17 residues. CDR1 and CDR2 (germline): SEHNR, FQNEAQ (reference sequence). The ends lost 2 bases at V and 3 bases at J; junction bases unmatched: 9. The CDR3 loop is CASSLTSGGSDTGELFF. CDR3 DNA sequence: TGTGCCAGCAGCTTAACGTCTGGCGGGAGTGACACCGGGGAGCTGTTTTTT.

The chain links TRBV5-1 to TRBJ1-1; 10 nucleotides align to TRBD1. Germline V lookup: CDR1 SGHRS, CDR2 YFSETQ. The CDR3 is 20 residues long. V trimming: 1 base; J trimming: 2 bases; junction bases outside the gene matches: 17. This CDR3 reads CASSLHPGQGFLSVNTEAFF. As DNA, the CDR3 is TGCGCCAGCAGCTTGCATCCGGGACAGGGGTTTCTTTCGGTTAACACTGAAGCTTTCTTT.

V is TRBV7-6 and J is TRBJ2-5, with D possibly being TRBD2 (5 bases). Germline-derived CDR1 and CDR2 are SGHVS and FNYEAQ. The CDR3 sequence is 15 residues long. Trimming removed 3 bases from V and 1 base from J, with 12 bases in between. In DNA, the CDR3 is TGTGCCAGCAGCTTCCCGGAGGTATCCCAAGAGACCCAGTACTTC. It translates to CASSFPEVSQETQYF.

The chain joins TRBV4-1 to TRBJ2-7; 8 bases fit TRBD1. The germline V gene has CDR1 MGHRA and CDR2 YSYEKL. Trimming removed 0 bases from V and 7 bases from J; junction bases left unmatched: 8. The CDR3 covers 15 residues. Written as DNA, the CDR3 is TGCGCCAGCAGCCAAGATCCAGGGGGCCCCTTAGAGCAGTACTTC. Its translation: CASSQDPGGPLEQYF.

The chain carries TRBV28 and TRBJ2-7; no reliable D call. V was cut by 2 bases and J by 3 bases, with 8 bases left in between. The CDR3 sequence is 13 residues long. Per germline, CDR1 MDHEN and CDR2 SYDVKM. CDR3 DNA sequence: TGTGCCAGCAGTTTAGCGCCCCTCTACGAGCAGTACTTC. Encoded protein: CASSLAPLYEQYF.

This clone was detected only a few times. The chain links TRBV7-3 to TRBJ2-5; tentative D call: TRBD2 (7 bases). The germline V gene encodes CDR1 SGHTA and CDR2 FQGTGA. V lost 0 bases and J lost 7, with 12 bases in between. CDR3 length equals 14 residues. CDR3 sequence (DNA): TGTGCCAGCAGCTTAACAGGGGGGGGAGTGACCCAGTACTTC. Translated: CASSLTGGGVTQYF.

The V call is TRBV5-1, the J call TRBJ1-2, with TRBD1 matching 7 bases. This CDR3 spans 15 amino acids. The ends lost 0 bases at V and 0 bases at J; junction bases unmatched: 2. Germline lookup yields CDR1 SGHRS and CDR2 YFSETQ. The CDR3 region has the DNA TGCGCCAGCAGCTTGGACAGGGGAGCTAACTATGGCTACACCTTC. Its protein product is CASSLDRGANYGYTF. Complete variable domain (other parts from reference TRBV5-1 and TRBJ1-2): KAGVTQTPRYLIKTRGQQVTLSCSPISGHRSVSWYQQTPGQGLQFLFEYFSETQRNKGNFPGRFSGRQFSNSRSEMNVSTLELGDSALYLCASSLDRGANYGYTFGSGTRLTVV.

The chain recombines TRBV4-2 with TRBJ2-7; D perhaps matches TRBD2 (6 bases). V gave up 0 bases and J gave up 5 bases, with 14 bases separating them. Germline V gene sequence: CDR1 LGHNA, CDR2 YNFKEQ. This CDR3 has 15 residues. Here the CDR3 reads CASSQEFRGRNEQYF. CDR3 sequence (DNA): TGTGCCAGCAGCCAAGAATTTCGGGGGAGGAACGAGCAGTACTTC.

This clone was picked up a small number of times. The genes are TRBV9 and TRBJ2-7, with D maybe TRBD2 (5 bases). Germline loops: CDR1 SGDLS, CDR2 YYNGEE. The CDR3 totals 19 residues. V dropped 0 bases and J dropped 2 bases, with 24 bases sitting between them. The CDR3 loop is CASSVVRQQTQRLTYEQYF. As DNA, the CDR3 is TGTGCCAGCAGCGTAGTTAGGCAACAGACCCAGCGGCTGACCTACGAGCAGTACTTC.

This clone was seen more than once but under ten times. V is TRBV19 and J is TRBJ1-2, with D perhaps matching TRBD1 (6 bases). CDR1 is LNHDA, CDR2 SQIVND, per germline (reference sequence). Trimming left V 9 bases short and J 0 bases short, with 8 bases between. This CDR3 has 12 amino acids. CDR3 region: CARKGANYGYTF. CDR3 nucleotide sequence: TGTGCCAGGAAGGGGGCTAACTATGGCTACACCTTC.

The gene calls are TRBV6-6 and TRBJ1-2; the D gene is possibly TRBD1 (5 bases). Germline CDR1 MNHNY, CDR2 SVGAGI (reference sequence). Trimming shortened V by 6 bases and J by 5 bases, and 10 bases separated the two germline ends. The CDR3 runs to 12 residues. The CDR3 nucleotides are TGTGCCAGCAGGGGGGGGGTTTATGGCTACACCTTC. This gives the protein CASRGGVYGYTF.

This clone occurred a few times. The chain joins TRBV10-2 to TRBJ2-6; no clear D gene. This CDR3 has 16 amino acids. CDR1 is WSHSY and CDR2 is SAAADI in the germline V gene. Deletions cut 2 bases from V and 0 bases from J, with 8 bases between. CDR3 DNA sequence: TGCGCCAGCAGTGAGGTGATAGTCTCTGGGGCCAACGTCCTGACTTTC. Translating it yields CASSEVIVSGANVLTF.

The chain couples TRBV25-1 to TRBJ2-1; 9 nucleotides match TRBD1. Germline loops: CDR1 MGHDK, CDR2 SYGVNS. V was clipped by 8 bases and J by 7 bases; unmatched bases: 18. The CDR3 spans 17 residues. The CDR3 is CASLGPRDRVGWNEQFF. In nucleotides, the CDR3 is TGTGCCAGCCTCGGACCCAGGGACAGGGTAGGATGGAATGAGCAGTTCTTC.